This T cell receptor beta chain originates from a study of early T cells in non-severe SARS-CoV-2 infection. Unique molecular identifiers (one per individual cDNA molecule) were attached. TCRdb independently ran MiXCR on the 5' RACE reads; one entry per CDR3 protein. The sample includes approximately 35,000 distinct CDR3 sequences, roughly 5.9% of them seen just once. This clonotype was picked up many times. The antigen remains undetermined. The length of the CDR3 is 13 residues. Germline V gene sequence: CDR1 DFQATT, CDR2 SNEGSKA (reference sequence). The V end was cut by 4 bases, the J end by 2 bases, with 12 bases between. The study, taken as a whole, reports: Matches to VDJdb favored anti-spike CD8 responses and missed private and CD4 specificities.

The receptor's source is an adult who was a healthcare worker with PCR-confirmed SARS-CoV-2 infection or an uninfected control (not recorded which). Sequencing was performed on whole blood. The rearrangement uses TRBV20-1 and TRBJ2-7; no firm D call. The CDR3 here is CSAIETVPYEQYF. The DNA of the CDR3 is TGCAGTGCTATTGAGACTGTACCCTACGAGCAGTACTTC.